Following are 21 T cell receptor beta chains from one sample sequenced in a study of blood T cells in healthy people across ages. Next came a second PCR, run for about 6 to 12 cycles, which used a sample-barcoded 5' primer along with a J-beta primer mix. TCRdb re-derived calls from the 5' RACE reads in MiXCR, one entry per CDR3 protein. This sample has about 1.8 million distinct CDR3 sequences; 49% occur once, and the top ten carry less than 2.5%. Material for sequencing was blood. These receptors all come from a woman aged 40 to 55 in good health.

The chain has TRBV5-6 and TRBJ2-7, with 10 bases that match TRBD2. V was pared by 2 bases and J by 4 bases, with 12 bases of the junction left unmatched. Germline V CDR1 and CDR2: SGHDT, YYEEEE. The CDR3 has 17 amino acids. CDR3 DNA: TGTGCCAGCAGCTTCCCCAGCGGGGGGGCGGATCGGTACGAGCAGTACTTC. This encodes CASSFPSGGADRYEQYF. The full variable domain, in which reference TRBV5-6 and TRBJ2-7 provide the parts outside the CDR3, is DAGVTQSPTHLIKTRGQQVTLRCSPKSGHDTVSWYQQALGQGPQFIFQYYEEEERQRGNFPDRFSGHQFPNYSSELNVNALLLGDSALYLCASSFPSGGADRYEQYFGPGTRLTVT.

This clonotype was observed a handful of times. This rearrangement joins TRBV5-1 to TRBJ2-3; D is ambiguous. Trimming pared 2 bases from V and 2 bases from J, leaving 12 bases between. Germline V lookup: CDR1 SGHRS, CDR2 YFSETQ. The length of the CDR3 is 15 residues. The CDR3 DNA sequence: TGCGCCAGCAGCTTTGAGGCAGCGTACACAGATACGCAGTATTTT. It translates to CASSFEAAYTDTQYF. The variable domain in full, with the rest retrieved from reference TRBV5-1 and TRBJ2-3, is KAGVTQTPRYLIKTRGQQVTLSCSPISGHRSVSWYQQTPGQGLQFLFEYFSETQRNKGNFPGRFSGRQFSNSRSEMNVSTLELGDSALYLCASSFEAAYTDTQYFGPGTRLTVL.

CDR3 DNA sequence: TGTGCCAGCAGCGCCGAGCGCCATCGGGCTAACTATGGCTACACCTTC. Protein sequence: CASSAERHRANYGYTF. J is TRBJ1-2 and V is TRBV7-9; D unclear. The CDR3 runs 16 residues. The germline V and J ends were trimmed by 5 bases and 0 bases, with 16 bases remaining between them. Per germline, CDR1 SEHNR and CDR2 FQNEAQ (reference sequence).

The chain recombines TRBV7-3 with TRBJ2-3; D might be TRBD1 (6 bases). CDR1 and CDR2 (germline): SGHTA, FQGTGA. The CDR3 is made up of 14 amino acids. V was cut by 3 bases and J by 2 bases, with 9 bases left in between. The CDR3: CASSFGQPTDTQYF. CDR3 coding DNA: TGTGCCAGCAGCTTTGGACAGCCCACAGATACGCAGTATTTT.

V usage is TRBV5-6 and J usage is TRBJ2-3; tentatively, D is TRBD2 (6 bases). The CDR3 extends over 17 amino acids. V lost 4 bases and J lost 2, with 20 bases in between. In germline, CDR1 is SGHDT, CDR2 YYEEEE. CDR3 bases: TGTGCCAGCAGCCCCATCCGGACGGGGGAGGCCACAGATACGCAGTATTTT. Encoded protein: CASSPIRTGEATDTQYF.

The gene calls are TRBV20-1 and TRBJ1-6; D remains unclear. V lost 6 bases and J lost 3, with 12 bases in between. Germline CDR1 and CDR2: DFQATT and SNEGSKA (reference sequence). The CDR3 contains 14 residues. In DNA, the CDR3 is TGCAGTGCCGGAGCGGCAGACTATAATTCACCCCTCCACTTT. Translation gives CSAGAADYNSPLHF.

The sample holds a few counts of this clonotype. The V call is TRBV29-1, the J call TRBJ2-1; tentatively, D is TRBD2 (5 bases). Trimming took 4 bases from V and 3 from J, leaving 13 bases between them. The CDR3 is made up of 14 amino acids. Germline assignment: CDR1 SQVTM and CDR2 ANQGSEA. The CDR3 DNA is TGCAGCGTTGTACGCTACCGGGACTACAATGAGCAGTTCTTC. As protein: CSVVRYRDYNEQFF.

The CDR3 sequence: CASSRGRLAESTDTQYF. CDR3 coding DNA: TGTGCCAGCAGCCGGGGGAGACTAGCGGAGAGCACAGATACGCAGTATTTT. The rearrangement joins TRBV9 to TRBJ2-3; 9 nucleotides align to TRBD2. V was clipped by 4 bases and J by 0 bases; unmatched bases: 9. Looked up from germline, CDR1 is SGDLS and CDR2 is YYNGEE. The CDR3 runs to 17 residues.

The V and J genes are TRBV7-2 and TRBJ2-5; D might be TRBD1 (6 bases). The CDR3 contains 16 residues. Germline V gene data show CDR1 as SGHTA and CDR2 as FQGNSA. Trimming left V 1 base short and J 1 base short, with 13 bases between. The DNA of the CDR3 is TGTGCCAGCAGCTTAGGTACAGGGTTTTTCCAAGAGACCCAGTACTTC. Amino acid sequence: CASSLGTGFFQETQYF.

The table lists this clonotype with a few counts. The chain uses TRBV7-3 and TRBJ2-5; the match to TRBD1 covers 7 bases. In germline, CDR1 is SGHTA, CDR2 FQGTGA. The CDR3 extends over 15 amino acids. V lost 5 bases to trimming and J lost 7 bases; unmatched junction nucleotides: 13. Here the CDR3 DNA reads TGTGCCAGCAGCGACACAGGGGACCCTTTTGGGACCCAGTACTTC. Its protein is CASSDTGDPFGTQYF.

V is TRBV20-1 and J is TRBJ1-5, with D unclear. This CDR3 is built from 13 residues. Trimming pared 2 bases from V and 4 bases from J, leaving 9 bases between. Looked up from germline, CDR1 is DFQATT and CDR2 is SNEGSKA (reference sequence). The CDR3 is CSARWQENQPQHF. The CDR3 DNA sequence: TGCAGTGCTAGATGGCAGGAAAATCAGCCCCAGCATTTT.

The V and J genes are TRBV5-1 and TRBJ2-5; TRBD1 aligns across 8 bases. The CDR3 covers 17 residues. Per germline, CDR1 SGHRS and CDR2 YFSETQ. V gave up 7 bases and J gave up 1 base; unmatched junction bases: 15. The CDR3 sequence: CASRSPPGQATQETQYF. The CDR3 coding sequence is TGCGCCAGCCGCTCCCCCCCGGGACAGGCGACCCAAGAGACCCAGTACTTC.

Only a few counts were recorded for this clonotype. The V call is TRBV13, the J call TRBJ2-3; 7 nucleotides match TRBD2. J was trimmed by 2 bases and V by 5 bases; bases with no gene match: 13. Germline V gene lookup returns CDR1 PRHDT and CDR2 FYEKMQ (reference sequence). The CDR3 is 17 amino acids. This CDR3 reads CASSPRGAGSHTDTQYF. The CDR3 nucleotides read TGTGCCAGCAGCCCCCGGGGAGCGGGGAGCCACACAGATACGCAGTATTTT.

The table lists this clonotype with a count of one. The chain links TRBV3-1 to TRBJ2-1; 9 bases match TRBD1. Trimming cost V 2 bases and J 7 bases; bases outside gene matches: 6. CDR3 length equals 15 residues. The germline V gene encodes CDR1 LGHDT and CDR2 YNNKEL (reference sequence). The CDR3 bases are TGTGCCAGCAGCCAAACCGGGACAGGGCCTAATGAGCAGTTCTTC. Encoded protein: CASSQTGTGPNEQFF.

The chain uses TRBV6-1 and TRBJ1-5; D possibly corresponds to TRBD1 (6 bases). The CDR3 is 15 amino acids. Looked up from germline, CDR1 is MNHNS and CDR2 is SASEGT. V gave up 7 bases and J gave up 5 bases, with 18 bases separating them. CDR3 sequence (DNA): TGTGCCAGCACCACCCTCAGGGGTTTCGATCAGCCCCAGCATTTT. Amino acid sequence: CASTTLRGFDQPQHF.

This clonotype was observed a handful of times. The chain carries TRBV7-2 and TRBJ1-4, with D hard to call. Germline CDR1 SGHTA, CDR2 FQGNSA. V lost 5 bases and J lost 6, with 10 bases in between. The CDR3 is made up of 13 amino acids. CDR3 loop: CASSPVPDEKLFF. The CDR3 region has the DNA TGTGCCAGCAGCCCGGTTCCTGATGAAAAACTGTTTTTT.

The J gene is TRBJ1-5, the V gene TRBV20-1, with D possibly matching TRBD1 (6 bases). The V gene lost 5 bases and the J gene lost 3 bases, with 17 bases spanning the gap. CDR3 length: 15 residues. Germline V gives CDR1 DFQATT, CDR2 SNEGSKA (reference sequence). The DNA of the CDR3 is TGCAGTGCTTCTTTACAGGGATGGGCCAATCAGCCCCAGCATTTT. Translated: CSASLQGWANQPQHF.

This CDR3 reads CSVDTTSGSGYTF. CDR3 in DNA: TGCAGCGTTGATACGACCTCGGGCTCTGGCTACACCTTC. The V gene is TRBV29-1, the J gene TRBJ1-2; no reliable D call. The length of the CDR3 is 13 residues. The germline CDR1 and CDR2 sequences are SQVTM and ANQGSEA. V was cut by 3 bases and J by 7 bases, with 15 bases left in between. The full variable domain, in which reference TRBV29-1 and TRBJ1-2 provide the parts outside the CDR3, is SAVISQKPSRDICQRGTSLTIQCQVDSQVTMMFWYRQQPGQSLTLIATANQGSEATYESGFVIDKFPISRPNLTFSTLTVSNMSPEDSSIYLCSVDTTSGSGYTFGSGTRLTVV.

The chain is built from TRBV7-3 and TRBJ2-5; D remains unclear. This CDR3 spans 15 amino acids. The V end was cut by 2 bases, the J end by 5 bases, with 15 bases between. Germline CDR1 reads SGHTA; CDR2 reads FQGTGA. In DNA, the CDR3 is TGTGCCAGCAGCTTAGGCCCATCGGTCGGGGAGACCCAGTACTTC. It translates to CASSLGPSVGETQYF.

The chain has TRBV2 and TRBJ2-1; D may be TRBD1 or TRBD2 (6 bases each). The V and J ends lost 11 bases and 3 bases respectively, with 26 bases between them. The CDR3 spans 17 residues. Germline CDR1 reads SNHLY; CDR2 reads FYNNEI. CDR3: CAGRDFEGGRGYNEQFF. The DNA of the CDR3 is TGTGCCGGCCGAGACTTCGAGGGGGGCAGGGGCTACAATGAGCAGTTCTTC.

The chain couples TRBV15 to TRBJ1-1, with D unresolved. The CDR3 is 13 amino acids. Germline CDR1 LNHNV, CDR2 YYDKDF (reference sequence). Trimming removed 5 bases from V and 6 bases from J, with 13 bases in between. CDR3 amino acids: CATSGGEGPEAFF. For the CDR3, the DNA is TGTGCCACCAGCGGTGGAGAAGGCCCTGAAGCTTTCTTT.